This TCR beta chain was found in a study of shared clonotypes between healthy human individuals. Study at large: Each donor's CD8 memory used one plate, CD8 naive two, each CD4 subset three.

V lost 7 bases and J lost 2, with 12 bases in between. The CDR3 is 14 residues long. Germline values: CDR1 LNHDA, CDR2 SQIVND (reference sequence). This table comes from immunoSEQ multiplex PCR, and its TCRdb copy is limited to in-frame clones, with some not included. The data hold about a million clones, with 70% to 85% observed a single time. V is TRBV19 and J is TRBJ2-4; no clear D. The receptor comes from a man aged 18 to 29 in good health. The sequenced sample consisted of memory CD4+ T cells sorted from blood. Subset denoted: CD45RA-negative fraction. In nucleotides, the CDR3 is TGTGCCAGTAATGCTGGGAACACCAAAAACATTCAGTACTTC. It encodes CASNAGNTKNIQYF.